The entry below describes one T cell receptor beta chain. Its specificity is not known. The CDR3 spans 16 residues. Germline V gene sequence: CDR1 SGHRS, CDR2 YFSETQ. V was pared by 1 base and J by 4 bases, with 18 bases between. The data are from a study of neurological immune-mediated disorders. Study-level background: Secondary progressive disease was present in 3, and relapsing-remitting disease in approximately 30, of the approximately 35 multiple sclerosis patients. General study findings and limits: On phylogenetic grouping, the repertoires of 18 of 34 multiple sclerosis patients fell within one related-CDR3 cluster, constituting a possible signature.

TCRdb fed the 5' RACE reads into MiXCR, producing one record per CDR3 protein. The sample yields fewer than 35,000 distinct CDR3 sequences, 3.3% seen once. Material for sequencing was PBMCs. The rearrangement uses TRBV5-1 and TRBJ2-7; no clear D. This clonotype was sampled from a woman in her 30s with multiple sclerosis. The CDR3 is CASSLMGLPNTYEQYF. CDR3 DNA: TGCGCCAGCAGCTTGATGGGTCTACCCAATACGTACGAGCAGTACTTC.